Shown below are 23 T cell receptor beta chains from a single sample sequenced in a study of blood T cell repertoires in COVID-19. TCRdb keeps only in-frame clones here, not all; method: immunoSEQ multiplex PCR. This sample has around 20,000 clones, with 85% to 90% found just once. The source material was peripheral blood. Receptor source: a human donor in a cohort sampled during active COVID-19.

This clone was found a few times. The J gene is TRBJ2-7, the V gene TRBV7-8; TRBD2 matches 11 bases. This CDR3 comprises 15 residues. The V and J ends lost 3 bases and 3 bases, in that order; junction bases with no gene match: 4. CDR1 is SGHVS and CDR2 is FQNEAQ in the germline V gene. CDR3 protein: CASSLTSGEGYEQYF. The DNA for the CDR3 is TGTGCCAGCAGCTTGACTAGCGGGGAAGGCTACGAGCAGTACTTC.

The chain recombines TRBV28 with TRBJ1-5, with D possibly being TRBD1 (5 bases). With 11 bases removed from V and 2 bases from J, the gap between germline ends came to 16 bases. The CDR3 contains 14 residues. Germline V gives CDR1 MDHEN, CDR2 SYDVKM. DNA of the CDR3: TGTGCCGCATCGGGGGGAGCGCGCAATCAGCCCCAGCATTTT. Translated: CAASGGARNQPQHF.

J is TRBJ2-7 and V is TRBV10-2, with TRBD1 identical over 9 bases. The CDR3 covers 12 residues. Trimming at V came to 6 bases and at J to 4 bases, leaving 1 base not matched to a gene. Looked up from germline, CDR1 is WSHSY and CDR2 is SAAADI. The CDR3 reads CASRDRGYEQYF. The CDR3 DNA follows: TGCGCCAGCAGGGACAGGGGATACGAGCAGTACTTC.

V usage is TRBV4-3 and J usage is TRBJ2-1; 10 bases are a match to TRBD1. CDR3 size: 15 residues. The germline V gene has CDR1 LGHNA and CDR2 YSLEER. After removal of 4 bases from V and 6 bases from J, the junction contained 6 bases not matched to a gene. Written as DNA, the CDR3 is TGCGCCAGCAGCCCCCGGGACAGGGGAACCAATGAGCAGTTCTTC. Its translation is CASSPRDRGTNEQFF.

This rearrangement joins TRBV30 to TRBJ2-3; D is perhaps TRBD1 (5 bases). This CDR3 is 13 amino acids long. V shed 2 bases and J shed 1 base, with 7 bases lying between them. Germline CDR1 and CDR2: GTSNPN and SVGIG (reference sequence). CDR3 protein: CAWSRGGTDTQYF. Here the CDR3 DNA reads TGTGCCTGGAGTAGGGGTGGCACAGATACGCAGTATTTT.

Only one count was recorded for this clone. This chain joins TRBV7-2 and TRBJ2-7, with a weak D call TRBD2 (5 bases). V lost 5 bases and J 3 bases, leaving 8 bases between the germline ends. CDR3 length: 12 amino acids. Germline assignment: CDR1 SGHTA and CDR2 FQGNSA. In nucleotides, the CDR3 is TGTGCCAGCAGCCCCGGGATCTACGAGCAGTACTTC. It codes for CASSPGIYEQYF.

The chain couples TRBV7-6 to TRBJ2-1; D is uncertain. Germline V lookup: CDR1 SGHVS, CDR2 FNYEAQ. V lost 1 base, J lost 0 bases, and 7 bases lay in between. The CDR3 loop spans 15 amino acids. For the CDR3, the DNA is TGTGCCAGCAGCTTAGATACCGGCTCCTACAATGAGCAGTTCTTC. Amino acid sequence: CASSLDTGSYNEQFF. The full variable domain, completed using reference TRBV7-6 and TRBJ2-1, is GAGVSQSPRYKVTKRGQDVALRCDPISGHVSLYWYRQALGQGPEFLTYFNYEAQQDKSGLPNDRFSAERPEGSISTLTIQRTEQRDSAMYRCASSLDTGSYNEQFFGPGTRLTVL.

The chain carries TRBV5-5 and TRBJ2-5; D unclear. The germline V gene has CDR1 SGHKS and CDR2 YYEKEE (reference sequence). This CDR3 comprises 15 residues. With 1 base removed from V and 5 bases from J, the gap between germline ends came to 15 bases. CDR3 nucleotides: TGTGCCAGCAGCTTGATGGGCTTAAATCTGGAGACCCAGTACTTC. Protein: CASSLMGLNLETQYF.

The gene calls are TRBV7-3 and TRBJ2-3, with D possibly TRBD2 on 6 matching bases. The ends were cut back, 5 bases at V and 3 bases at J, with 15 bases in the middle. This CDR3 is 15 amino acids long. Germline V lookup: CDR1 SGHTA, CDR2 FQGTGA. The CDR3 here is CASSPPGTGTDTQYF. In DNA, the CDR3 is TGTGCCAGCAGCCCGCCCGGGACTGGGACAGATACGCAGTATTTT.

This rearrangement joins TRBV6-5 to TRBJ1-5; TRBD1 matches 9 bases. The germline CDR1 and CDR2 sequences are MNHEY and SVGAGI. The CDR3 has 14 amino acids. Unmatched junction bases numbered 5, after V lost 5 bases and J lost 6 bases. CDR3 sequence (DNA): TGTGCCAGCAGTCGCGACAGGGGGAGTCAGCCCCAGCATTTT. Translation gives CASSRDRGSQPQHF.

The V call is TRBV28, the J call TRBJ2-2, with 7 bases identical to TRBD1. Germline CDR1 is MDHEN and CDR2 is SYDVKM. J was trimmed by 6 bases and V by 11 bases; bases with no gene match: 9. This CDR3 has 13 amino acids. The chain's CDR3 is CAGSTGIAGELFF. In DNA, the CDR3 is TGTGCCGGATCGACAGGGATCGCCGGGGAGCTGTTTTTT.

The V gene is TRBV7-3, the J gene TRBJ2-1; D gene ambiguous. This CDR3 spans 16 amino acids. Looked up from germline, CDR1 is SGHTA and CDR2 is FQGTGA. V shed 3 bases and J shed 0 bases, with 12 bases lying between them. The CDR3 region is CASSLAPESSYNEQFF. DNA for the CDR3: TGTGCCAGCAGCTTGGCCCCTGAAAGCTCCTACAATGAGCAGTTCTTC.

This clone appeared once. J is TRBJ2-7 and V is TRBV7-3; tentative D call: TRBD1 (5 bases). CDR3 length equals 13 residues. CDR1 is SGHTA, CDR2 FQGTGA, per germline. V gave up 3 bases and J gave up 3 bases, with 9 bases separating them. The CDR3 protein is CASSLLQDYEQYF. The CDR3 nucleotides are TGTGCCAGCAGCTTGCTACAGGACTACGAGCAGTACTTC.

This clone was counted a single time. The genes are TRBV5-1 and TRBJ2-3; maybe TRBD1 (6 bases). The germline CDR1 and CDR2 sequences are SGHRS and YFSETQ. Trimming removed 6 bases from V and 4 bases from J, with 21 bases in between. CDR3 length: 16 amino acids. DNA of the CDR3: TGCGCCAGCACACCCACAGGGAATGTCGGCCCAGATACGCAGTATTTT. It is translated as CASTPTGNVGPDTQYF.

V gene TRBV18 combines with J gene TRBJ2-1; D is possibly TRBD2 (6 bases). This CDR3 is 13 amino acids long. V dropped 2 bases and J dropped 6 bases, with 8 bases sitting between them. In germline, CDR1 is KGHSH, CDR2 LQKENI. CDR3 nucleotide sequence: TGTGCCAGCTCACCAGCGACTAGCAATGAGCAGTTCTTC. Translating gives CASSPATSNEQFF.

The V gene is TRBV5-1, the J gene TRBJ2-3; TRBD2 agrees at 11 bases. The germline gives CDR1 SGHRS, CDR2 YFSETQ. This CDR3 spans 16 amino acids. V lost 5 bases to trimming and J lost 2 bases; unmatched junction nucleotides: 7. CDR3 region: CASRLAGGLYTDTQYF. The CDR3 DNA is TGCGCCAGCAGGCTAGCGGGAGGCCTATACACAGATACGCAGTATTTT.

The rearrangement links TRBV28 to TRBJ2-3; a possible D gene is TRBD1 (6 bases). The CDR3 sequence is 15 residues long. Germline-derived CDR1 and CDR2 are MDHEN and SYDVKM. The V end lost 7 bases, the J end lost 4 bases, and 18 bases lay between the germline ends. In DNA form, the CDR3 reads TGTGCCAGCACCTGGGGGACAATCTTGGCAGATACGCAGTATTTT. Encoded protein: CASTWGTILADTQYF.

V is TRBV6-2 or TRBV6-3 and J is TRBJ1-2, with 7 bases identical to TRBD1. Germline V gene lookup returns CDR1 MNHEY and CDR2 SVGEGT. J gave up 8 bases and V 2 bases, and 11 bases lay outside the gene matches. The CDR3 contains 15 residues. Written as DNA, the CDR3 is TGTGCCAGCAGTTACAACGGACAGGAGTCTTGGGGCTACACCTTC. It codes for CASSYNGQESWGYTF.

Here the CDR3 DNA reads TGTGCCAGCAGCCAAGCCCGGGGAACTAATGAAAAACTGTTTTTT. Encoded protein: CASSQARGTNEKLFF. The chain employs TRBV3-1 (or the pseudogene TRBV3-2) and TRBJ1-4, with no clear D. CDR1 is LGHDT, CDR2 YNNKEL, per germline (reference sequence). The CDR3 runs to 15 residues. Trimming shortened V by 1 base and J by 1 base, and 7 bases separated the two germline ends.

This chain uses TRBV7-3 with TRBJ2-2, with D tentatively TRBD2 (6 bases). The CDR3 consists of 19 residues. V was clipped by 1 base and J by 2 bases, with 20 bases between them. CDR1 is SGHTA, CDR2 FQGTGA, per germline. The DNA of the CDR3 is TGTGCCAGCAGCTTAATGGGTGCTAGCGCGAGAATAAACACCGGGGAGCTGTTTTTT. The encoded protein is CASSLMGASARINTGELFF.

The chain employs TRBV15 and TRBJ2-5, with TRBD2 as a possible D gene (6 bases). In germline, CDR1 is LNHNV, CDR2 YYDKDF (reference sequence). Trimming removed 0 bases from V and 5 bases from J, with 16 bases in between. This CDR3 contains 16 residues. This CDR3 is CATSRETGAWGETQYF. The CDR3 DNA is TGTGCCACCAGCAGAGAAACGGGAGCGTGGGGTGAGACCCAGTACTTC.

The chain couples TRBV3-1 (or the pseudogene TRBV3-2) to TRBJ2-1; 9 bases line up with TRBD2. Losses at the gene ends were 1 base for V and 3 bases for J; bases not matched to a gene: 13. The CDR3 consists of 19 residues. Germline CDR1 and CDR2: LGHDT and YNNKEL (reference sequence). This chain's CDR3 is CASSQVVGKREVRYNEQFF. CDR3 bases: TGTGCCAGCAGCCAAGTGGTCGGCAAGCGGGAGGTACGCTACAATGAGCAGTTCTTC.

The chain has TRBV19 and TRBJ2-7; 7 positions match TRBD1. V shed 6 bases, J shed 2 bases, and the junction held 13 bases outside the gene matches. Looked up from germline, CDR1 is LNHDA and CDR2 is SQIVND (reference sequence). There are 16 residues in the CDR3. The CDR3 loop reads CASRLNGGQGAYEQYF. CDR3 in DNA: TGTGCCAGTAGACTAAATGGTGGCCAGGGGGCCTACGAGCAGTACTTC. The whole variable domain, filled in from reference TRBV19 and TRBJ2-7, reads DGGITQSPKYLFRKEGQNVTLSCEQNLNHDAMYWYRQDPGQGLRLIYYSQIVNDFQKGDIAEGYSVSREKKESFPLTVTSAQKNPTAFYLCASRLNGGQGAYEQYFGPGTRLTVT.